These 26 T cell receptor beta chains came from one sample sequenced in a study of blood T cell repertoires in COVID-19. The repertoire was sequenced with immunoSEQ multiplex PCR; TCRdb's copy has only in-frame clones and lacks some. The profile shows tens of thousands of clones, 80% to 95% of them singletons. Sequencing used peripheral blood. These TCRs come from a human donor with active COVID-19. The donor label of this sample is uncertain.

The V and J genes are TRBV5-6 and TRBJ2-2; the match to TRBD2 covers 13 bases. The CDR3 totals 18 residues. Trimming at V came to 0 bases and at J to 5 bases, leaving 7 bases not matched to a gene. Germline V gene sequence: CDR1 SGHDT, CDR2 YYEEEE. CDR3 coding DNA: TGTGCCAGCAGCTTGGGGACTAGCGGGAGTCGGGGAACCGGGGAGCTGTTTTTT. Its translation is CASSLGTSGSRGTGELFF.

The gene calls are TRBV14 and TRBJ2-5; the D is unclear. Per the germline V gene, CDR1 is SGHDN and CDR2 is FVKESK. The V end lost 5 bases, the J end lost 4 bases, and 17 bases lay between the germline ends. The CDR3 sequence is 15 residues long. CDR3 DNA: TGTGCCAGCAGCTTACAAGGTGGAGTACGAGAGACCCAGTACTTC. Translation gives CASSLQGGVRETQYF.

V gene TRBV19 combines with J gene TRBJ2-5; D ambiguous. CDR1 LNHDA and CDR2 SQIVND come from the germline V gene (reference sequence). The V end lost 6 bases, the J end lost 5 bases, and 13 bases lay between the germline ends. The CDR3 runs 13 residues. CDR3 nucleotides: TGTGCCAGTAGCCCCCCTTCCGGGGAGACCCAGTACTTC. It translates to CASSPPSGETQYF. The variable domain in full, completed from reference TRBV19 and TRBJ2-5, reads DGGITQSPKYLFRKEGQNVTLSCEQNLNHDAMYWYRQDPGQGLRLIYYSQIVNDFQKGDIAEGYSVSREKKESFPLTVTSAQKNPTAFYLCASSPPSGETQYFGPGTRLLVL.

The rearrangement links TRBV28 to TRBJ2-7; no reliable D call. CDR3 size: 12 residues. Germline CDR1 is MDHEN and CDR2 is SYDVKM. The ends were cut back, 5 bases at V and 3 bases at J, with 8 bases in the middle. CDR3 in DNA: TGTGCCAGCAGTGATCCAGGCTACGAGCAGTACTTC. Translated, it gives CASSDPGYEQYF.

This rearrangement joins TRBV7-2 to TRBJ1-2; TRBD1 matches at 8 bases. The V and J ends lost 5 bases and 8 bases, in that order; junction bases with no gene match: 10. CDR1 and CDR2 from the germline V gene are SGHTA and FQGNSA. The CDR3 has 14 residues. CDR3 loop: CASSPGQGLGGYTF. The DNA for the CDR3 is TGTGCCAGCAGCCCCGGACAGGGTCTTGGCGGCTACACCTTC.

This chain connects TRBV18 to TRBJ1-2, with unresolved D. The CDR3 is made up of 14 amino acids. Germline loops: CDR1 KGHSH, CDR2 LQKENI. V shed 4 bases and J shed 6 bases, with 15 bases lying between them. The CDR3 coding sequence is TGTGCCAGCTCACTCACCGAGGGAGAGAATGGCTACACCTTC. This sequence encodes CASSLTEGENGYTF.

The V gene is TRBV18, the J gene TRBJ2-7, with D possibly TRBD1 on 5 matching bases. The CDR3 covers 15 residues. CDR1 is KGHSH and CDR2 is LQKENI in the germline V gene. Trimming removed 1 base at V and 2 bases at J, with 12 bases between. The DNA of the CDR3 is TGTGCCAGCTCACCACGCGACAGACCACCCTACGAGCAGTACTTC. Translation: CASSPRDRPPYEQYF.

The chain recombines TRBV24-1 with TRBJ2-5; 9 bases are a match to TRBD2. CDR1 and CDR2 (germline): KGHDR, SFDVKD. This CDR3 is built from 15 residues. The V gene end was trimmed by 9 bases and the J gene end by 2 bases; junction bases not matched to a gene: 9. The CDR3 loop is CATQTSGDPQETQYF. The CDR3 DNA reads TGTGCCACCCAGACTAGCGGCGATCCTCAAGAGACCCAGTACTTC.

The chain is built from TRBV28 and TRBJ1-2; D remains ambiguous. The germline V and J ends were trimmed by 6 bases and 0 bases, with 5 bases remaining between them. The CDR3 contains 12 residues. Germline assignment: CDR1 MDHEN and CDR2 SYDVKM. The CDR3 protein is CASRQTNYGYTF. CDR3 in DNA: TGTGCCAGCAGGCAGACTAACTATGGCTACACCTTC.

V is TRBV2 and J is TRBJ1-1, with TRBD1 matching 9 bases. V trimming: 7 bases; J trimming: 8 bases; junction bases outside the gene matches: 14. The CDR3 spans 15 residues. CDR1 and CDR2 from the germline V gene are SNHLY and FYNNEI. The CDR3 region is CASNDGTGLRGEAFF. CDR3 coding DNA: TGTGCCAGCAACGACGGGACAGGGCTTCGGGGGGAAGCTTTCTTT.

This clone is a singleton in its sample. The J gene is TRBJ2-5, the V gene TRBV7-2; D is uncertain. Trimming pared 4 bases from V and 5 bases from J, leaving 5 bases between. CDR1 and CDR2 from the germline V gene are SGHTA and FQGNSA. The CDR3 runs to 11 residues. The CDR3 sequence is CASSSRETQYF. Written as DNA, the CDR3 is TGTGCCAGCAGCTCCAGGGAGACCCAGTACTTC.

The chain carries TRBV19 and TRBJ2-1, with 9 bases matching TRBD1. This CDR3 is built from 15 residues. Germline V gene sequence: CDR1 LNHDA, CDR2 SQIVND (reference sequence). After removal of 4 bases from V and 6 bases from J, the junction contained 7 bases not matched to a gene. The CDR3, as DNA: TGTGCCAGTAGTAGTGGGACAGGGAAGATCAATGAGCAGTTCTTC. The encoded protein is CASSSGTGKINEQFF.

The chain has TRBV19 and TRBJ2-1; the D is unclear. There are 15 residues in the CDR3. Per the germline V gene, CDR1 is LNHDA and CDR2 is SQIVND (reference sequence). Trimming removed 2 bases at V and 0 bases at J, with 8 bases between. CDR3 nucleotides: TGTGCCAGTAGTATAAAGCCTAGCTCCTACAATGAGCAGTTCTTC. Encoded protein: CASSIKPSSYNEQFF.

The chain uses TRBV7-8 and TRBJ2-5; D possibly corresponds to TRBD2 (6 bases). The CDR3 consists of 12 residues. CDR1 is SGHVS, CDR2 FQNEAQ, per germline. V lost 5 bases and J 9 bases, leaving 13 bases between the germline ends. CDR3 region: CASSPSREAQYF. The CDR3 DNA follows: TGTGCCAGCAGCCCTAGCAGGGAGGCCCAGTACTTC.

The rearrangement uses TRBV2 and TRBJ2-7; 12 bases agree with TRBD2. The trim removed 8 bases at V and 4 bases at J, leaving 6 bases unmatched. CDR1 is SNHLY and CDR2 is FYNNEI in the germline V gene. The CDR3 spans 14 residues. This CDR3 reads CASEGLAGKYEQYF. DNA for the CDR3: TGTGCCAGCGAAGGACTAGCGGGAAAGTACGAGCAGTACTTC.

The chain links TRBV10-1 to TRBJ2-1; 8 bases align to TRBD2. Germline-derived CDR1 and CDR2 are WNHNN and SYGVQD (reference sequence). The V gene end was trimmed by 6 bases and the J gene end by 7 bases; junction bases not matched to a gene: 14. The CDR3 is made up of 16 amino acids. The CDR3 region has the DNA TGCGCCAGCAGCCGTACCCTTCTAGCGGGCGTTAATGAGCAGTTCTTC. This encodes CASSRTLLAGVNEQFF.

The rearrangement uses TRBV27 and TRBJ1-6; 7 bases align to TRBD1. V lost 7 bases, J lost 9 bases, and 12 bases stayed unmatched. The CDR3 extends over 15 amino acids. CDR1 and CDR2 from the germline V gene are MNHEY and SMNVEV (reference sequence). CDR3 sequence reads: CASNTTGYSCSPLHF. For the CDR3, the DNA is TGTGCCAGCAATACGACAGGGTACTCGTGTTCACCCCTCCACTTT.

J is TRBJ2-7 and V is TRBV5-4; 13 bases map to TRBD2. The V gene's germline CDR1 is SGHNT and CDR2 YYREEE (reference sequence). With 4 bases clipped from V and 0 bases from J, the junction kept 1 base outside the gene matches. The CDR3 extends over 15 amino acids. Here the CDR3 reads CASSRTSGSSYEQYF. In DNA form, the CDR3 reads TGTGCCAGCAGCCGGACTAGCGGGAGCTCCTACGAGCAGTACTTC.

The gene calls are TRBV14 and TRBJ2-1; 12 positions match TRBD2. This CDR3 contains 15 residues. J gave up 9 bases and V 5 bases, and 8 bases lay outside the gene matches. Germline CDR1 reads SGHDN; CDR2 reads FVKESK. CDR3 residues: CASSSGLAGLTEQFF. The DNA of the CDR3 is TGTGCCAGCAGCTCTGGACTAGCGGGATTGACTGAGCAGTTCTTC.

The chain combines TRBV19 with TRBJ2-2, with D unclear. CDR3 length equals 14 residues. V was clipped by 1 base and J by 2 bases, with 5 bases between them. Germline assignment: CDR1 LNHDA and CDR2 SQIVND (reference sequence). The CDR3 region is CASSIGLNTGELFF. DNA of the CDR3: TGTGCCAGTAGTATAGGACTCAACACCGGGGAGCTGTTTTTT.

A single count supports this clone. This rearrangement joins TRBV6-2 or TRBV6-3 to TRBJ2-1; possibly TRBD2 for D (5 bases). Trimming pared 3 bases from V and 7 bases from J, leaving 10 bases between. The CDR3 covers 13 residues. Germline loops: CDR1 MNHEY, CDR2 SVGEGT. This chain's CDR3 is CASSYQRANEQFF. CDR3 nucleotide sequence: TGTGCCAGCAGTTATCAGAGGGCTAATGAGCAGTTCTTC.

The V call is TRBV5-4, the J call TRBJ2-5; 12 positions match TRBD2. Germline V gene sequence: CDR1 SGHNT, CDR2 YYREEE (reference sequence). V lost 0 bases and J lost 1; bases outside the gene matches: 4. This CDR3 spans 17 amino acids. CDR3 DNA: TGTGCCAGCAGCTTGGGACTAGCGGGAGCCCTCCAAGAGACCCAGTACTTC. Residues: CASSLGLAGALQETQYF.

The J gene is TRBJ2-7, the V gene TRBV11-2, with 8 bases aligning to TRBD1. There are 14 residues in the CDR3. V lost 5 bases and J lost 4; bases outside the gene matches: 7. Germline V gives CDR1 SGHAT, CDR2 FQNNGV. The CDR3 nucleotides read TGTGCCAGCAGCATAGGACAGGGATATTACGAGCAGTACTTC. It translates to CASSIGQGYYEQYF.

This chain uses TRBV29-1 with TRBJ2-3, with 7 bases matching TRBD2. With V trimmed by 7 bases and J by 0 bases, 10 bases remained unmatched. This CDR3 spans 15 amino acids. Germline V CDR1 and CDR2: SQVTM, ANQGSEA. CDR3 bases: TGCAGCGCCTACCGTAGCGGGCCCAGCACAGATACGCAGTATTTT. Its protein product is CSAYRSGPSTDTQYF.

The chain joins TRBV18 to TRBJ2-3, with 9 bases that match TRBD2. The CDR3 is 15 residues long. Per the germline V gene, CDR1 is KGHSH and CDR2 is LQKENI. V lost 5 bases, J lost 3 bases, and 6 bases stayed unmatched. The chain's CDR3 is CASSTFSGSTDTQYF. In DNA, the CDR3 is TGTGCCAGCTCAACCTTTAGCGGGAGTACAGATACGCAGTATTTT.

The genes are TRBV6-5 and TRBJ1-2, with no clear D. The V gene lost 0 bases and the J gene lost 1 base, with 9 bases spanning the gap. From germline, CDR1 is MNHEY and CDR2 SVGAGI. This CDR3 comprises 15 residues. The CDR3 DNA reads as TGTGCCAGCAGTTACTCTCTTGCGGGTAACTATGGCTACACCTTC. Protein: CASSYSLAGNYGYTF.